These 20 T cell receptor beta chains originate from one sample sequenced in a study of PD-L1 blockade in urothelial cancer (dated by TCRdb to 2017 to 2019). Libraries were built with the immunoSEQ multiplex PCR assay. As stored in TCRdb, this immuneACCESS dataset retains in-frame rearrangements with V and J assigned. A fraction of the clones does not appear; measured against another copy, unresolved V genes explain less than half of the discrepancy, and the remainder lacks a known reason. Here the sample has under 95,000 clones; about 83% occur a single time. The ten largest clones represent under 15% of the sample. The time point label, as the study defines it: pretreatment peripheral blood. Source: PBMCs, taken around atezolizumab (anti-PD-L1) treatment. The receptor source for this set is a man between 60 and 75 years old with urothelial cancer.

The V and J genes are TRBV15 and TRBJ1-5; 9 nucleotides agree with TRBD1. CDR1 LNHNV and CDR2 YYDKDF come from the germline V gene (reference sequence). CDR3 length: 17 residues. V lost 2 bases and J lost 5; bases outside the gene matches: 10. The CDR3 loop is CATSRPPLDRGYQPQHF. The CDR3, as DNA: TGTGCCACCAGCAGACCTCCCCTGGACAGGGGCTATCAGCCCCAGCATTTT.

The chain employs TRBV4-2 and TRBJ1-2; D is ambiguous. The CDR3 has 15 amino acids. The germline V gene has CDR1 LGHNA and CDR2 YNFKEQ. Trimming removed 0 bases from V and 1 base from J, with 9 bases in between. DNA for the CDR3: TGTGCCAGCAGCCAAGAGTCTAACGTTAACTATGGCTACACCTTC. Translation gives CASSQESNVNYGYTF.

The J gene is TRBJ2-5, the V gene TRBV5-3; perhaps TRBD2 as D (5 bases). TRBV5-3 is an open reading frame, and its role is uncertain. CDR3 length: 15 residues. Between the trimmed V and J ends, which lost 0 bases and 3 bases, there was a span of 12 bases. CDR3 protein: CARSLETTKKETQYF. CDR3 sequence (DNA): TGTGCCAGAAGCTTGGAGACTACTAAAAAAGAGACCCAGTACTTC.

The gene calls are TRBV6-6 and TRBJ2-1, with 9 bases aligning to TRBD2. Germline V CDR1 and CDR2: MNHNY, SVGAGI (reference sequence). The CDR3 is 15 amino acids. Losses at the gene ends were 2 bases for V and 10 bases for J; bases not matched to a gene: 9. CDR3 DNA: TGTGCCAGCAGTTACCCCCCTAGCGGGATGGGCGAGCAGTTCTTC. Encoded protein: CASSYPPSGMGEQFF.

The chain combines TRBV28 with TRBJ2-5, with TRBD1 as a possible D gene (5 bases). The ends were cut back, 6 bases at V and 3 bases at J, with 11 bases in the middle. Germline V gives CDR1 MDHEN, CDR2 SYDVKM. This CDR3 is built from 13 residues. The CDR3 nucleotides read TGTGCCAGCAGGACGGACACTAAAGAGACCCAGTACTTC. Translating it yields CASRTDTKETQYF.

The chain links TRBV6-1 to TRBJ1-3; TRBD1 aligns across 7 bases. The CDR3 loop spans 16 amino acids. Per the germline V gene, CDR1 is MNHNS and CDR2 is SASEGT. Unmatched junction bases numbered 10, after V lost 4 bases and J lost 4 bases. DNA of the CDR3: TGTGCCAGCAGTGGGGAAAGACAGGGCCTCGGAAACACCATATATTTT. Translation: CASSGERQGLGNTIYF.

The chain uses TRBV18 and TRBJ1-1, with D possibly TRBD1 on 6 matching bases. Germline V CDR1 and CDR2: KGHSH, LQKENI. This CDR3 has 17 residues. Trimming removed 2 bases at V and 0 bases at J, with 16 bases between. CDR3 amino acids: CASSPGAGRGMNTEAFF. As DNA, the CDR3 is TGTGCCAGCTCACCAGGGGCCGGAAGGGGGATGAACACTGAAGCTTTCTTT.

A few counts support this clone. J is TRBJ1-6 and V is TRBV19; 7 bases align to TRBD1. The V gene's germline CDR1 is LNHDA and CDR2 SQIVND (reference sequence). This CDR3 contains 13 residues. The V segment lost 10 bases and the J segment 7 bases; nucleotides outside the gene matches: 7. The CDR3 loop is CATSGTANSPLHF. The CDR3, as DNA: TGTGCCACGTCCGGGACAGCGAATTCACCCCTCCACTTT.

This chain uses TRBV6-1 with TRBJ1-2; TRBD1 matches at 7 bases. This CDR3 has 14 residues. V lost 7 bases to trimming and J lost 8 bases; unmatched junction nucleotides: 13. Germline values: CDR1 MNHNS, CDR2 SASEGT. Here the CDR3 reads CASTFTTTGEGYTF. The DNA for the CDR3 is TGTGCCAGCACATTTACCACAACAGGGGAAGGCTACACCTTC.

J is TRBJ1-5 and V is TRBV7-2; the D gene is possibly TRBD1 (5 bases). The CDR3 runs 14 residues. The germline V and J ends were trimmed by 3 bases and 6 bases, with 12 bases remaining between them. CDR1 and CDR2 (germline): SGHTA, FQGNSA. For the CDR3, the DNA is TGTGCCAGCAGCTTTCGCCGGGGGGGTCAGCCCCAGCATTTT. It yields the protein CASSFRRGGQPQHF.

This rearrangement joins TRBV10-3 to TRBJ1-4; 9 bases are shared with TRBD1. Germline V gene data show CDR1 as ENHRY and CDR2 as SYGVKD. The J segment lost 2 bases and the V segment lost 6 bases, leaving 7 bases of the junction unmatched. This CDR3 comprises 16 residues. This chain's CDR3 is CAIRAGTGTTNEKLFF. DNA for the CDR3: TGTGCCATCAGGGCCGGGACAGGGACCACTAATGAAAAACTGTTTTTT.

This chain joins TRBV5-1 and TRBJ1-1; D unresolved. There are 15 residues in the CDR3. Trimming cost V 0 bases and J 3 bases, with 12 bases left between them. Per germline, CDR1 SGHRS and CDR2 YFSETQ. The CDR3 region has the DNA TGCGCCAGCAGCTTGGGGTCGGGGTTTGACACTGAAGCTTTCTTT. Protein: CASSLGSGFDTEAFF.

Here the CDR3 reads CASSVGGTDYYEQYF. The CDR3 DNA follows: TGTGCCAGCAGCGTAGGAGGGACAGATTACTACGAGCAGTACTTC. The chain uses TRBV9 and TRBJ2-7; TRBD1 agrees at 7 bases. The CDR3 runs to 15 residues. Germline-derived CDR1 and CDR2 are SGDLS and YYNGEE. After removal of 0 bases from V and 3 bases from J, the junction contained 6 bases not matched to a gene.

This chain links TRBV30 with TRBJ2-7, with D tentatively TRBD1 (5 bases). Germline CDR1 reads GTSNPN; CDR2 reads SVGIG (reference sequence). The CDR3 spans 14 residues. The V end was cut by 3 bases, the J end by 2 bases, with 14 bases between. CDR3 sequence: CAWRGRGRTYEQYF. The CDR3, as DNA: TGTGCCTGGAGAGGAAGGGGCCGAACCTACGAGCAGTACTTC.

The CDR3 coding sequence is TGTGCCAGCAGTTTATTGAGCAGGGGGAGCAATCAGCCCCAGCATTTT. It codes for CASSLLSRGSNQPQHF. The gene calls are TRBV28 and TRBJ1-5; 7 positions match TRBD1. J gave up 1 base and V 1 base, and 4 bases lay outside the gene matches. The CDR3 contains 16 residues. Germline V CDR1 and CDR2: MDHEN, SYDVKM.

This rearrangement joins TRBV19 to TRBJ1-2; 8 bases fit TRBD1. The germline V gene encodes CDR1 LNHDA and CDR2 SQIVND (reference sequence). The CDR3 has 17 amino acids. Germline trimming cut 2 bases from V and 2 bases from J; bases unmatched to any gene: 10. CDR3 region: CASSISRAGGRNYGYTF. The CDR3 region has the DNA TGTGCCAGTAGTATAAGTCGGGCAGGGGGCAGAAACTATGGCTACACCTTC.

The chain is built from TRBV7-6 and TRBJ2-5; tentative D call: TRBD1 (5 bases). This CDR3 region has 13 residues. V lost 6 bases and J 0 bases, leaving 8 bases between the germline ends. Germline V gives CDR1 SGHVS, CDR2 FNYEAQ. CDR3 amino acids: CASSDSYQETQYF. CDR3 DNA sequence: TGTGCCAGCAGTGACAGCTACCAAGAGACCCAGTACTTC.

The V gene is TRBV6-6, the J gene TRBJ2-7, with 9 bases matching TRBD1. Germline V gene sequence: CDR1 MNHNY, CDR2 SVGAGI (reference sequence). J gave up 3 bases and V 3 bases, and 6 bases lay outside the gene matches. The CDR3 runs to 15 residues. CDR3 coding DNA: TGTGCCAGCAGTTATAGGGACAGGGAGTTCTACGAGCAGTACTTC. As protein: CASSYRDREFYEQYF.

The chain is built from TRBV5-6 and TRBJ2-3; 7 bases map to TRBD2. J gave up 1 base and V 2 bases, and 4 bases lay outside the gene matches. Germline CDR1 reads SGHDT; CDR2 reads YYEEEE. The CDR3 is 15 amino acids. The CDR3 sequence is CASSFGLAGTDTQYF. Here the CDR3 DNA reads TGTGCCAGCAGCTTCGGGCTAGCGGGCACAGATACGCAGTATTTT.

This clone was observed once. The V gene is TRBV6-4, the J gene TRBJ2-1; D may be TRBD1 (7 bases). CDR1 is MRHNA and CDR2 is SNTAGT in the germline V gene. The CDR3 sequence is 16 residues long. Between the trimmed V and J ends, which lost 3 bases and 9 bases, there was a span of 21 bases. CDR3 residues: CASSESLGRGAGEQFF. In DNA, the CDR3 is TGTGCCAGCAGTGAATCTCTTGGCAGGGGGGCAGGTGAGCAGTTCTTC.